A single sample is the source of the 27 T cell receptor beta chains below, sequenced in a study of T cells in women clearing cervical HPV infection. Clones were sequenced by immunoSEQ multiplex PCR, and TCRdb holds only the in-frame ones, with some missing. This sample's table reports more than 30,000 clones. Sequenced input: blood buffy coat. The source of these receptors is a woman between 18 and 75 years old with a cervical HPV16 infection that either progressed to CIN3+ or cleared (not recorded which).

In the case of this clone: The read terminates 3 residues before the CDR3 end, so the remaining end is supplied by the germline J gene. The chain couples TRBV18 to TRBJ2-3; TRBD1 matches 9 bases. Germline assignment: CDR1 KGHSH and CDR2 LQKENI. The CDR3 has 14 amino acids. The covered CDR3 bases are TGTGCCAGCTCACGGGACAGGGCTAGACAGCCG. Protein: CASSRDRARQP. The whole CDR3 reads CASSRDRARQPQYF. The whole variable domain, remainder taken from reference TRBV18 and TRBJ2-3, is NAGVMQNPRHLVRRRGQEARLRCSPMKGHSHVYWYRQLPEEGLKFMVYLQKENIIDESGMPKERFSAEFPKEGPSILRIQQVVRGDSAAYFCASSRDRARQPQYFGPGTRLTVL.

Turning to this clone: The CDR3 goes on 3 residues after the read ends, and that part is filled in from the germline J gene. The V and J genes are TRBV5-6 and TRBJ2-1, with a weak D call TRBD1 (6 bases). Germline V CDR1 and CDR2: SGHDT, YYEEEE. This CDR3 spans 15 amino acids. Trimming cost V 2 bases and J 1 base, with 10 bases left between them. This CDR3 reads CASSLGGDSYNEQFF. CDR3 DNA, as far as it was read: TGTGCCAGCAGCTTAGGGGGTGATTCCTACAATGAG.

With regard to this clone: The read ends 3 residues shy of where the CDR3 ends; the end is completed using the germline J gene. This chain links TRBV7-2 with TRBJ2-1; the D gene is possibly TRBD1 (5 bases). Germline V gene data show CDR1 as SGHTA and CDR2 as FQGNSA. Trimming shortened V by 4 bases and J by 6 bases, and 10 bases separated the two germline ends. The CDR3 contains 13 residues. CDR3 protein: CASSWGQGNEQFF. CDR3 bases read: TGTGCCAGCAGCTGGGGTCAGGGCAATGAG.

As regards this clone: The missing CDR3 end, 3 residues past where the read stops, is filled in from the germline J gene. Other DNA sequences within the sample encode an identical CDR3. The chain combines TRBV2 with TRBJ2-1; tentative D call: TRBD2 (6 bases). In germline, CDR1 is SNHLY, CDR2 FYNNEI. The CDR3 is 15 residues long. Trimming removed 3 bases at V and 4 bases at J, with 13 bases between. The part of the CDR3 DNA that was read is TGTGCCAGCAGTGATAGCTGGCGGGGTTACAATGAG. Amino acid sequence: CASSDSWRGYNE. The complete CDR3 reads CASSDSWRGYNEQFF.

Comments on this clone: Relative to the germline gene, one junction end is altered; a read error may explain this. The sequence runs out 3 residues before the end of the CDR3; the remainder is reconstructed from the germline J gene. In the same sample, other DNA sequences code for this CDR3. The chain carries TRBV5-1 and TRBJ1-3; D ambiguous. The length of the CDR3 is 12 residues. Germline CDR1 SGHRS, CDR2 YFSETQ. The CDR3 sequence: CASKGPGNTIYF. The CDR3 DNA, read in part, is TGCGCCAGCAAGGGTCCTGGAAACACA.

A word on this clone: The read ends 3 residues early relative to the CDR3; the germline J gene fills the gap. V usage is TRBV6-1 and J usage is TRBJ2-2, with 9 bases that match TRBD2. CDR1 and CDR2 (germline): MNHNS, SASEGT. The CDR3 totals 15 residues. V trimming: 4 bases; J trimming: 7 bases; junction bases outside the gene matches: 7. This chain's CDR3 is CASSAGAGGHGELFF. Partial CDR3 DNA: TGTGCCAGCAGTGCTGGAGCGGGGGGTCACGGGGAG.

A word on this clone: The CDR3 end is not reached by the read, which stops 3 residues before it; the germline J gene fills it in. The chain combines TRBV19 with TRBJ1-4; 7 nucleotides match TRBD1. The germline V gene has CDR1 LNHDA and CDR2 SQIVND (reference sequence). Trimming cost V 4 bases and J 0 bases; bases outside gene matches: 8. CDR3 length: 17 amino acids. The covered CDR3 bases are TGTGCCAGTAGTACCCCGACAGGGTGGTCAACTAATGAAAAA. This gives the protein CASSTPTGWSTNEK. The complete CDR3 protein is CASSTPTGWSTNEKLFF.

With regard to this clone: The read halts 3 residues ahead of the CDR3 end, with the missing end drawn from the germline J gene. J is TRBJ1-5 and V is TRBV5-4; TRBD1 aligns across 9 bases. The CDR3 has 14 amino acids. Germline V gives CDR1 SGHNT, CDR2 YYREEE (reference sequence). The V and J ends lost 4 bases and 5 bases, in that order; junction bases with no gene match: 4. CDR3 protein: CASSPDRGDQPQHF. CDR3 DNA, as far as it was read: TGTGCCAGCAGCCCTGACAGGGGGGATCAGCCC.

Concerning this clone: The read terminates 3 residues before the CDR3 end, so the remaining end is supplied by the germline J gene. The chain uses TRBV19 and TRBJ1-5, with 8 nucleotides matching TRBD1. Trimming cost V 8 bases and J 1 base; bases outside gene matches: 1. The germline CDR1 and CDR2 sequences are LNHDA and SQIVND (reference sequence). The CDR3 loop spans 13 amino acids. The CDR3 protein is CASRDRSNQPQHF. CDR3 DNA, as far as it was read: TGTGCCAGTCGGGACAGGAGCAATCAGCCC.

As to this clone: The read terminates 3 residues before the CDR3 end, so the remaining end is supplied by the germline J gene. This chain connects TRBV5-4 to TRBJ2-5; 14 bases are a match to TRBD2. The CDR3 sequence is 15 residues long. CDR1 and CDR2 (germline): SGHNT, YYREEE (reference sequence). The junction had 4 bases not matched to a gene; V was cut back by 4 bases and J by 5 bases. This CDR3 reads CASSAGTSGGETQYF. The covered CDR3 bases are TGTGCCAGCAGCGCCGGGACTAGCGGGGGTGAGACC.

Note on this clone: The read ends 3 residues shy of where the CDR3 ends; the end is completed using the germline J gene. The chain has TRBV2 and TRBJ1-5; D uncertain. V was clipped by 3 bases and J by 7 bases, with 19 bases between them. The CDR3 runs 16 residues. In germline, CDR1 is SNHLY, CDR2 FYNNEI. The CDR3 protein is CASSESPRLIRQPQHF. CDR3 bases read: TGTGCCAGCAGTGAGTCCCCCCGCCTCATCCGGCAGCCC.

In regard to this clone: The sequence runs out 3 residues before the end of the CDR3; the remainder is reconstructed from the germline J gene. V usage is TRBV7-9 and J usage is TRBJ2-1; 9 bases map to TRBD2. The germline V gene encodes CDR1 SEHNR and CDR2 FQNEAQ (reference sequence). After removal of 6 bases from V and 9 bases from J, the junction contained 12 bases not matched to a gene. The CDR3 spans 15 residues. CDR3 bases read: TGTGCCAGCAGGTTCAGCGGGAGGCAGGGGGGTGAG. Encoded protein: CASRFSGRQGGE. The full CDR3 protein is CASRFSGRQGGEQFF.

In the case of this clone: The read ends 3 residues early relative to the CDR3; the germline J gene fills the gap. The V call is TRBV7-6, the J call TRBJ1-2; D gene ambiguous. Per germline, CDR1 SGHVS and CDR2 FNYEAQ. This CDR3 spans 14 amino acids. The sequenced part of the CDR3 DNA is TGTGCCAGCAGCTTAGCTCTAACAGACAATGAC. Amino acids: CASSLALTDND. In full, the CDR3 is CASSLALTDNDYTF.

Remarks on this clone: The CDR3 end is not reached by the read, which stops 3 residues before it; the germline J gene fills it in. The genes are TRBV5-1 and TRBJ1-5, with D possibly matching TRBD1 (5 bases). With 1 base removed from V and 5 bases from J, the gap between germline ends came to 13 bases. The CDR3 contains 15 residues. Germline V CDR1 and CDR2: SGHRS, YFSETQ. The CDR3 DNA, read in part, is TGCGCCAGCAGCTTGCGGTGCAGGGATGATCAGCCC. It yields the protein CASSLRCRDDQP. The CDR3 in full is CASSLRCRDDQPQHF.

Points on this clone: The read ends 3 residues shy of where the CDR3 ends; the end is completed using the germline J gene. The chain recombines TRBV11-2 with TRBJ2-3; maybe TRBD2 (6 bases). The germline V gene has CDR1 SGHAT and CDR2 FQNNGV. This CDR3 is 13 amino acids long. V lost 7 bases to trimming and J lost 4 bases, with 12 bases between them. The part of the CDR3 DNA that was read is TGTGCCAGCACCCCGTGGGGGGCAGATACG. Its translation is CASTPWGADT. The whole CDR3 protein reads CASTPWGADTQYF.

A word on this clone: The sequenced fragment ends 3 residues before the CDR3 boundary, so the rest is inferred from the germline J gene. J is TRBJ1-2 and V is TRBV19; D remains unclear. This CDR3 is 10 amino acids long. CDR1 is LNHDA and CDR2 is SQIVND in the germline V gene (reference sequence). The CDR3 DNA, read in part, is TGTGCCAGTCGAAGGCGGGGC. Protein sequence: CASRRRG. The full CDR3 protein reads CASRRRGYTF.

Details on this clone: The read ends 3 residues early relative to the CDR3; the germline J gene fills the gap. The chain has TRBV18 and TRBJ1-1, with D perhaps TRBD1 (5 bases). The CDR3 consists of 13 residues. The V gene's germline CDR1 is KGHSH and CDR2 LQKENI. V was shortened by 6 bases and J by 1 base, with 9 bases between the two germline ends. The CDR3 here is CASSWGENTEAFF. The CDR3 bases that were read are TGTGCCAGCTCCTGGGGGGAGAACACTGAA.

The CDR3 reads CAWSVLRGGGNEQFF. The sequenced part of the CDR3 DNA is TGTGCCTGGAGTGTTTTGCGGGGGGGCGGCAATGAG. The chain recombines TRBV30 with TRBJ2-1; 9 bases align to TRBD2. The observed sequence ends 3 residues before the CDR3 terminus, with the missing tail filled in from the germline J gene. With V trimmed by 0 bases and J by 6 bases, 6 bases remained unmatched. The CDR3 runs to 15 residues. Germline CDR1 and CDR2: GTSNPN and SVGIG (reference sequence).

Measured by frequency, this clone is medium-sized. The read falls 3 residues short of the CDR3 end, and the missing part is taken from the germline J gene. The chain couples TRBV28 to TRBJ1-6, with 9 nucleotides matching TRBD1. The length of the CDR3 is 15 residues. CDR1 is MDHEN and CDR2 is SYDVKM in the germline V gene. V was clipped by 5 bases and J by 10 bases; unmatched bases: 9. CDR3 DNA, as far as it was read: TGTGCCAGCAGTGCCCTCGACAGGGGGAACTCACCC. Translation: CASSALDRGNSP. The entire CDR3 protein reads CASSALDRGNSPLHF. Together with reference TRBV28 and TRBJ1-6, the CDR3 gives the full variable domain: DVKVTQSSRYLVKRTGEKVFLECVQDMDHENMFWYRQDPGLGLRLIYFSYDVKMKEKGDIPEGYSVSREKKERFSLILESASTNQTSMYLCASSALDRGNSPLHFGNGTRLTVT.

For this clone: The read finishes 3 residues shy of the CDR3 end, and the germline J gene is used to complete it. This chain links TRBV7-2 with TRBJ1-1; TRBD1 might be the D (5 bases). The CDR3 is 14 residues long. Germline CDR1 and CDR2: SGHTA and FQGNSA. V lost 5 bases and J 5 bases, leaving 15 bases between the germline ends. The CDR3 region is CASSPGGGKTEAFF. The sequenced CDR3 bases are TGTGCCAGCAGCCCCGGTGGGGGGAAAACTGAA.

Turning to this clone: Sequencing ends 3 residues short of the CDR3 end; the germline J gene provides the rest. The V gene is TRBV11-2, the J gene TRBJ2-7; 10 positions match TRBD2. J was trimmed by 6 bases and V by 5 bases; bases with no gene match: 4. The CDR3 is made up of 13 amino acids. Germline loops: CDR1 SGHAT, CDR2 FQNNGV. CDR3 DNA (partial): TGTGCCAGCAGCAGCCTAGCGGGAGTCGAG. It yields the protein CASSSLAGVE. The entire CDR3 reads CASSSLAGVEQYF.

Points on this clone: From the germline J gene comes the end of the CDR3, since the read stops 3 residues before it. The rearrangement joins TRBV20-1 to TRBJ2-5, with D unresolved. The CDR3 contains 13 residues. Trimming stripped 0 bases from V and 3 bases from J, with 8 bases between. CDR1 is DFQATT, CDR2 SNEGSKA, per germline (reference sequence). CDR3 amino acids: CSARDGLKETQYF. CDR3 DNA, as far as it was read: TGCAGTGCTAGAGATGGGCTGAAAGAGACC.

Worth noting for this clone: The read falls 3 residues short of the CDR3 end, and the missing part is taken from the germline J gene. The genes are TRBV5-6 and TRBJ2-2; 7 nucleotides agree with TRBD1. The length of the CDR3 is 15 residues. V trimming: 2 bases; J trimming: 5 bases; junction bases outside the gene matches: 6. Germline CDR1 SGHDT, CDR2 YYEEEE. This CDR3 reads CASSFGTGVTGELFF. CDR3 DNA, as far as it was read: TGTGCCAGCAGCTTTGGTACAGGGGTAACCGGGGAG.

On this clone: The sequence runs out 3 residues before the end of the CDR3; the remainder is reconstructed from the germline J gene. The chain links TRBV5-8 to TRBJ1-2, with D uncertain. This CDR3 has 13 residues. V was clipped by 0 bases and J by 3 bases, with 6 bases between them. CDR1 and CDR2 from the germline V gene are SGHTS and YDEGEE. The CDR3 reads CASSLDRDYGYTF. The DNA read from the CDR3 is TGTGCCAGCAGCTTGGACAGAGACTATGGC.

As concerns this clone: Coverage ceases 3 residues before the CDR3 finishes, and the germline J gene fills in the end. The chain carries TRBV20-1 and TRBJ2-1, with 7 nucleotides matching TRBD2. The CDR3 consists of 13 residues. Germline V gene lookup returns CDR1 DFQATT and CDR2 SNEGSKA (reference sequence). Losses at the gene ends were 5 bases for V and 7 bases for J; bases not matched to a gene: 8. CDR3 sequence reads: CSARTRIGNEQFF. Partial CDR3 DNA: TGCAGTGCTCGGACTAGAATTGGTAATGAG.

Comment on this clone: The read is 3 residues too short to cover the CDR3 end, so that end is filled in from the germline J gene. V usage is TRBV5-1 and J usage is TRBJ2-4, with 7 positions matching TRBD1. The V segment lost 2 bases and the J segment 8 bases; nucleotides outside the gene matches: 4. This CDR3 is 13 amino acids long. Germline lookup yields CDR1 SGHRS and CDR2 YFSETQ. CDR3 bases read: TGCGCCAGCAGCTTACTTCAGGGGGACATT. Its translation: CASSLLQGDI. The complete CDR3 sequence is CASSLLQGDIQYF.

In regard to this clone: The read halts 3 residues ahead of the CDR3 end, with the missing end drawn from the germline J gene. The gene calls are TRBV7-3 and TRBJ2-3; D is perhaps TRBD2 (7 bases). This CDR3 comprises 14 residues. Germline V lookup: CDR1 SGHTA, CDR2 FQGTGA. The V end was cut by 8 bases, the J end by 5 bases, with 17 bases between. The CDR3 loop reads CASQGSASGDTQYF. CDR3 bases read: TGTGCCAGCCAGGGGAGCGCTAGCGGAGATACG.